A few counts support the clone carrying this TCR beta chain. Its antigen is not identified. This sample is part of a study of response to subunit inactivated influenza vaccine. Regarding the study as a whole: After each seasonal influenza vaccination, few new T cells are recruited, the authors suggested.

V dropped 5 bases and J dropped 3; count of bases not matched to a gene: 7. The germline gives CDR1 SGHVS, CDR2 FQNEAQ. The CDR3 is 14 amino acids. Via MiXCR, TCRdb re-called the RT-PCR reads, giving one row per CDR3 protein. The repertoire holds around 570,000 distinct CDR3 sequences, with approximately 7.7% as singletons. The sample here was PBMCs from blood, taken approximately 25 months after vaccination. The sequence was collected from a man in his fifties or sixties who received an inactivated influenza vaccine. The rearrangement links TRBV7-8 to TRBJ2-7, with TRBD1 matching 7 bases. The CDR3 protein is CASSPAGGDYEQYF. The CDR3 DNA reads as TGTGCCAGCAGCCCCGCAGGGGGAGACTACGAGCAGTACTTC.